In this sample, the clone carrying this T cell receptor beta chain turned up many times. Its antigen remains unknown. This sample stems from a study of T cells in Graves' hyperthyroidism and ophthalmopathy. Drawn at first hyperthyroidism diagnosis, the blood sample preceded any ophthalmopathy symptoms. What was amplified from RNA transcripts were TCR beta CDR3 regions. Using the HTBI primer set, a first-round RT-PCR was run on the TCR CDR3. TCRdb ran MiXCR on the multiplex PCR reads and lists one entry per CDR3 protein. The sample shows over 700,000 distinct CDR3 sequences, around 19% of them seen only once. V lost 1 base and J lost 7; bases outside the gene matches: 6. The CDR3 consists of 15 residues. Overall study results and limits: Most expanded thyroid clonotypes above 0.001 also appeared in blood. The model made its ophthalmopathy prediction, and onset followed a median about 6.8 months later.

The receptor's source is a woman aged 45-65 years with Graves' hyperthyroidism that later progressed to Graves' ophthalmopathy. The material sequenced was blood. The gene calls are TRBV12-3 or TRBV12-4 and TRBJ2-5; 10 bases match TRBD1. For the CDR3, the DNA is TGTGCCAGCAGTTTAGACGGGACAGGGGAAGGGACCCAGTACTTC. Protein product: CASSLDGTGEGTQYF.